These T cell receptor beta chains were read from a single sample in a study of T cell changes during pregnancy in multiple sclerosis. Assay: immunoSEQ multiplex PCR; the TCRdb copy retains only in-frame clones and omits some. The sample lists tens of thousands of clones; about 92% were seen once. The sample here was peripheral blood, taken in the first trimester of pregnancy. These receptors were taken from a female donor in good health, enrolled as a control in a pregnancy study. CDR3s include the opening cysteine and the closing phenylalanine or tryptophan. A D gene is named only where the DNA matches it firmly. Clone size is not always given. Where it is, it says once, few, many or a class for expanded clones.

>TRBD2|TRBJ2-1|TRBV7-2|NA
TGTGCCAGCAGCACTAGCGGGGGCCACTCCCTTGACTACAATGAGCAGTTCTTC
CASSTSGGHSLDYNEQFF
>TRBD2|TRBJ2-7|TRBV11-2|NA
TGTGCCAGCAGCTTAACTAGCGGGGACTACGAGCAGTACTTC
CASSLTSGDYEQYF
>NA|TRBJ1-5|TRBV28|NA
TGTGCCAGCAGCCAGTCCGGGGTTGGCAATCAGCCCCAGCATTTT
CASSQSGVGNQPQHF
>TRBD2|TRBJ2-3|TRBV11-2|NA
TGTGCCAGCAGCCCATCTAGCGGGGCCTTCACAGATACGCAGTATTTT
CASSPSSGAFTDTQYF
>NA|TRBJ1-1|TRBV5-1|NA
TGCGCCAGCAGCTCGGATGACTTGATTTTAGGAGCTTTCTTT
CASSSDDLILGAFF
>NA|TRBJ1-1|TRBV6-5|few
TGTGCCAGCATGGGAGGGGTTTATGGTGGCACTGAAGCTTTCTTT
CASMGGVYGGTEAFF
>TRBD2|TRBJ2-2|TRBV2|many
TGTGCCAGCAAAGGTAGCGGGACGGGCACCGGGGAGCTGTTTTTT
CASKGSGTGTGELFF
>NA|TRBJ2-3|TRBV10-3|NA
TGTGCCATCAGTGAGTTGGACCTTGGCGGGGATACGCAGTATTTT
CAISELDLGGDTQYF
>TRBD1|TRBJ1-2|TRBV6-5|NA
TGTGCCTCAACCCCAGGGGGGACGGGAGGCTACACCTTC
CASTPGGTGGYTF
>NA|TRBJ1-5|TRBV2|once
TGTGCCAGCGGCCGTCTTAGGGACTCGGACGACAATCAGCCCCAGCATTTT
CASGRLRDSDDNQPQHF
>NA|TRBJ1-2|TRBV6-5|NA
TGTGCCAGCAGTCGGGAGGGGAGATATGGCTACACCTTC
CASSREGRYGYTF
>TRBD1|TRBJ1-5|TRBV4-2|NA
TGTGCCAGCAGCCAAGGACAGGGTAAGGGTCGGCCCCAGCATTTT
CASSQGQGKGRPQHF
>NA|TRBJ1-4|TRBV7-9|NA
TGTGCCAGCGGAGCCCCCCCAGACGGGGAAAAACTGTTTTTT
CASGAPPDGEKLFF
>NA|TRBJ2-7|TRBV7-3|NA
TGTGCCAGCAGCCCCGACAAGGCCTACGAGCAGTACTTC
CASSPDKAYEQYF
>NA|TRBJ2-7|TRBV28|NA
TGTGCCAGCGCCTCGGGGGGCAGGTCCTACGAGCAGTACTTC
CASASGGRSYEQYF
>TRBD1|TRBJ2-3|TRBV27|NA
TGTGCCAGCAGTTTGGGACAGGGGAGCACAGATACGCAGTATTTT
CASSLGQGSTDTQYF
>NA|TRBJ1-3|TRBV14|NA
TGTGCCAGCAGCCAGAACAGTCGGGGAAACACCATATATTTT
CASSQNSRGNTIYF
>NA|TRBJ1-1|TRBV5-4|NA
TGTGCCAGCAGCTTGGGGGCAGGGGCTCCGGAAGCTTTCTTT
CASSLGAGAPEAFF